The 30 T cell receptor beta chains given below trace back to one sample, sequenced in a study of OX40 agonist ivuxolimab in advanced cancers. Clones were read by immunoSEQ multiplex PCR, and TCRdb kept only the in-frame ones, dropping some. This sample yields tens of thousands of clones, of which around 86% are seen a single time; roughly 3.3% belongs to the top ten. The material was CD4+ or CD8+ T cells sorted from blood, obtained in a trial of the OX40 agonist ivuxolimab. The receptors derive from an adult with an advanced solid tumor such as melanoma, head and neck, liver or kidney cancer.

V gene TRBV28 combines with J gene TRBJ2-7; D is possibly TRBD1 or TRBD2 (5 bases each). Germline CDR1 reads MDHEN; CDR2 reads SYDVKM. V lost 3 bases and J lost 7, with 16 bases in between. The CDR3 is 14 residues long. The CDR3 DNA is TGTGCCAGCAGTTTTGGGGGAAGTCTAAGAGAGCAGTACTTC. It encodes CASSFGGSLREQYF.

The V call is TRBV6-6, the J call TRBJ1-1; D not certain. CDR1 and CDR2 (germline): MNHNY, SVGAGI (reference sequence). The V end was cut by 3 bases, the J end by 1 base, with 6 bases between. The CDR3 contains 13 residues. Here the CDR3 DNA reads TGTGCCAGCAGTTATGGCTCGAACACTGAAGCTTTCTTT. Its translation: CASSYGSNTEAFF.

The chain carries TRBV4-3 and TRBJ2-3; D possibly corresponds to TRBD2 (5 bases). This CDR3 is 15 amino acids long. V was pared by 1 base and J by 8 bases, with 16 bases between. Germline V gene data show CDR1 as LGHNA and CDR2 as YSLEER. DNA for the CDR3: TGCGCCAGCAGCCAAGTTGGCCGGAGCGGAGGTACGCAGTATTTT. This translates into CASSQVGRSGGTQYF.

V and J are TRBV10-3 and TRBJ2-5; D tentatively reads TRBD1 or TRBD2 (5 bases each). The germline V gene encodes CDR1 ENHRY and CDR2 SYGVKD. CDR3 length: 15 amino acids. Between the trimmed V and J ends, which lost 5 bases and 4 bases, there was a span of 17 bases. In DNA, the CDR3 is TGTGCCATCAGTTACCTAGGACCTGGGGGAGAGACCCAGTACTTC. Amino acid sequence: CAISYLGPGGETQYF.

Only one count was recorded for this clone. The V and J genes are TRBV10-3 and TRBJ1-4, with no clear D. The CDR3 has 15 residues. Trimming took 0 bases from V and 0 from J, leaving 5 bases between them. Germline V gene data show CDR1 as ENHRY and CDR2 as SYGVKD. The chain's CDR3 is CAISESLTTNEKLFF. CDR3 sequence (DNA): TGTGCCATCAGTGAGTCATTGACAACTAATGAAAAACTGTTTTTT.

V is TRBV7-9 and J is TRBJ2-7; TRBD2 might be the D (5 bases). V was clipped by 5 bases and J by 4 bases, with 18 bases between them. Germline loops: CDR1 SEHNR, CDR2 FQNEAQ (reference sequence). The CDR3 consists of 15 residues. CDR3 sequence (DNA): TGTGCCAGCAGCCTCTCCTCACAGTCGGGGTACGAGCAGTACTTC. This codes for CASSLSSQSGYEQYF.

The chain couples TRBV6-1 to TRBJ1-5, with 7 bases that match TRBD1. The germline gives CDR1 MNHNS, CDR2 SASEGT. Trimming at V came to 8 bases and at J to 2 bases, leaving 6 bases not matched to a gene. The CDR3 contains 14 residues. CDR3 nucleotide sequence: TGTGCCAGCGACAGGGTTGGGGGCAATCAGCCCCAGCATTTT. As protein: CASDRVGGNQPQHF.

The CDR3 region is CASRSKGLLGADTQYF. Written as DNA, the CDR3 is TGTGCCAGCAGATCAAAAGGACTACTAGGAGCAGATACGCAGTATTTT. The chain uses TRBV11-3 and TRBJ2-3; D perhaps matches TRBD2 (6 bases). Germline V CDR1 and CDR2: SGHNT, YENEEA. The CDR3 is made up of 16 amino acids. V was shortened by 6 bases and J by 4 bases, with 20 bases between the two germline ends.

This clone was counted between two and nine times. This chain uses TRBV6-6 with TRBJ2-7, with TRBD1 matching 8 bases. The ends lost 5 bases at V and 3 bases at J; junction bases unmatched: 6. The length of the CDR3 is 14 residues. The germline V gene has CDR1 MNHNY and CDR2 SVGAGI (reference sequence). CDR3 residues: CASSGTGTGYEQYF. CDR3 coding DNA: TGTGCCAGCAGTGGGACCGGGACAGGCTACGAGCAGTACTTC.

The chain has TRBV7-6 and TRBJ2-2; TRBD2 aligns across 8 bases. CDR1 is SGHVS and CDR2 is FNYEAQ in the germline V gene. J gave up 3 bases and V 4 bases, and 4 bases lay outside the gene matches. The CDR3 is made up of 15 amino acids. The CDR3 protein is CASSSGGGYTGELFF. The CDR3 bases are TGTGCCAGCAGCTCCGGGGGGGGTTACACCGGGGAGCTGTTTTTT.

The V call is TRBV27, the J call TRBJ2-7; maybe TRBD2 (7 bases). The CDR3 is 14 amino acids. In germline, CDR1 is MNHEY, CDR2 SMNVEV (reference sequence). With 2 bases removed from V and 8 bases from J, the gap between germline ends came to 16 bases. The CDR3 sequence: CASSLGGEGVKQYF. CDR3 sequence (DNA): TGTGCCAGCAGTTTAGGGGGGGAGGGGGTAAAGCAGTACTTC.

The rearrangement uses TRBV5-1 and TRBJ2-5; D gene unclear. This CDR3 has 13 residues. The germline CDR1 and CDR2 sequences are SGHRS and YFSETQ. Deletions cut 0 bases from V and 2 bases from J, with 5 bases between. CDR3 coding DNA: TGCGCCAGCAGCTTGGGGCTGCAAGAGACCCAGTACTTC. Translating gives CASSLGLQETQYF.

V is TRBV28 and J is TRBJ2-5; TRBD2 aligns across 7 bases. Germline V lookup: CDR1 MDHEN, CDR2 SYDVKM. There are 13 residues in the CDR3. With 6 bases clipped from V and 5 bases from J, the junction kept 6 bases outside the gene matches. The DNA of the CDR3 is TGTGCCAGCAGCACGACTAGCAGGGAGACCCAGTACTTC. Translated, it gives CASSTTSRETQYF. Full variable domain (outside the CDR3, taken from reference TRBV28 and TRBJ2-5): DVKVTQSSRYLVKRTGEKVFLECVQDMDHENMFWYRQDPGLGLRLIYFSYDVKMKEKGDIPEGYSVSREKKERFSLILESASTNQTSMYLCASSTTSRETQYFGPGTRLLVL.

The V and J genes are TRBV28 and TRBJ2-7; the D is unclear. Trimming took off 6 bases at V and 1 base at J, with 7 bases between the two ends. CDR1 MDHEN and CDR2 SYDVKM come from the germline V gene. This CDR3 region has 12 residues. CDR3 amino acids: CASSRASYEQYF. DNA for the CDR3: TGTGCCAGCAGCCGGGCGTCCTACGAGCAGTACTTC.

The V and J genes are TRBV19 and TRBJ2-7; D may correspond to TRBD1 or TRBD2 (7 bases each). CDR1 is LNHDA, CDR2 SQIVND, per germline (reference sequence). This CDR3 contains 14 residues. Deletions cut 9 bases from V and 6 bases from J, with 21 bases between. The DNA for the CDR3 is TGTGCCAGCTCCGATCACAGGGGAGGGCCCGAGCAGTACTTC. Translated: CASSDHRGGPEQYF.

This clone has only one observation. V usage is TRBV9 and J usage is TRBJ2-3; D is tentatively TRBD1 or TRBD2 (5 bases each). From germline, CDR1 is SGDLS and CDR2 YYNGEE. CDR3 size: 12 residues. Trimming took off 0 bases at V and 11 bases at J, with 10 bases between the two ends. CDR3 bases: TGTGCCAGCAGCGTAGACGAGAGGGGGCAGTATTTT. It yields the protein CASSVDERGQYF.

To note about this clone: The sample contains more than one DNA sequence encoding this CDR3. The chain combines TRBV7-2 with TRBJ2-3, with D possibly being TRBD2 (6 bases). The germline CDR1 and CDR2 sequences are SGHTA and FQGNSA. Deletions cut 4 bases from V and 4 bases from J, with 9 bases between. This CDR3 comprises 13 residues. The chain's CDR3 is CASSSRLADTQYF. The DNA for the CDR3 is TGTGCCAGCAGCTCAAGACTAGCAGATACGCAGTATTTT.

The V call is TRBV6-5, the J call TRBJ1-5; the D is unclear. CDR3 size: 14 residues. Trimming took off 6 bases at V and 0 bases at J, with 9 bases between the two ends. Germline V gene data show CDR1 as MNHEY and CDR2 as SVGAGI. The CDR3 DNA sequence: TGTGCCAGCAGGACCGGTATTAGCAATCAGCCCCAGCATTTT. Protein: CASRTGISNQPQHF.

The chain combines TRBV5-1 with TRBJ1-5; maybe TRBD1 (6 bases). The CDR3 is made up of 13 amino acids. Trimming left V 6 bases short and J 7 bases short, with 14 bases between. The germline CDR1 and CDR2 sequences are SGHRS and YFSETQ. The CDR3 nucleotides are TGCGCCAGCACTGGGGTCAGGGGCCAGCCCCAGCATTTT. It codes for CASTGVRGQPQHF.

This clone has a handful of counts. The genes are TRBV19 and TRBJ2-1; no reliable D call. Germline CDR1 is LNHDA and CDR2 is SQIVND (reference sequence). Deletions cut 1 base from V and 5 bases from J, with 9 bases between. This CDR3 has 14 amino acids. The CDR3 here is CASSIVWQNNEQFF. CDR3 sequence (DNA): TGTGCCAGTAGTATAGTATGGCAGAACAATGAGCAGTTCTTC. The full variable domain, in which reference TRBV19 and TRBJ2-1 provide the parts outside the CDR3, is DGGITQSPKYLFRKEGQNVTLSCEQNLNHDAMYWYRQDPGQGLRLIYYSQIVNDFQKGDIAEGYSVSREKKESFPLTVTSAQKNPTAFYLCASSIVWQNNEQFFGPGTRLTVL.

V gene TRBV6-6 combines with J gene TRBJ2-1; 12 bases agree with TRBD2. V was clipped by 3 bases and J by 7 bases; unmatched bases: 4. This CDR3 spans 15 amino acids. Germline lookup yields CDR1 MNHNY and CDR2 SVGAGI (reference sequence). CDR3 residues: CASSYLAGGLNEQFF. CDR3 nucleotide sequence: TGTGCCAGCAGTTATCTAGCGGGGGGGCTGAATGAGCAGTTCTTC.

In the case of this clone: At one end, the junction sequence differs from germline, possibly due to a read error. The rearrangement uses TRBV5-1 and TRBJ1-2; D call uncertain. The CDR3 contains 13 residues. Per germline, CDR1 SGHRS and CDR2 YFSETQ. The CDR3 loop reads CASSTNLLPDIAF. In nucleotides, the CDR3 is TGCGCCAGCAGCACGAACCTACTTCCCGATATCGCCTTC.

The V and J genes are TRBV7-2 and TRBJ1-3; TRBD1 matches at 9 bases. V lost 5 bases, J lost 10 bases, and 18 bases stayed unmatched. This CDR3 is 17 amino acids long. The germline gives CDR1 SGHTA, CDR2 FQGNSA. The CDR3 DNA follows: TGTGCCAGCAGCCCATCGGACAGGGGCTGGGGGTTTGGGACCATATATTTT. Amino acids: CASSPSDRGWGFGTIYF.

The V gene is TRBV5-1, the J gene TRBJ1-4; D might be TRBD1 (6 bases). This CDR3 has 16 amino acids. V lost 0 bases and J 8 bases, leaving 17 bases between the germline ends. The germline V gene encodes CDR1 SGHRS and CDR2 YFSETQ. The chain's CDR3 is CASSLGIGGLGEKLFF. Written as DNA, the CDR3 is TGCGCCAGCAGCTTGGGTATCGGGGGGCTGGGGGAAAAACTGTTTTTT.

Worth noting for this clone: The limits of the CDR3 on the DNA are not certain, so only TCRdb's listed CDR3 is given. V is TRBV5-1 and J is TRBJ1-5; the DNA was not used to check the table's D call, TRBD1. Including both end residues, the CDR3 is 15 amino acids long. Germline lookup yields CDR1 SGHRS and CDR2 YFSETQ. CDR3 sequence: CASSGDRVGISPSIF.

This chain links TRBV5-4 with TRBJ2-2; D is unclear. The germline CDR1 and CDR2 sequences are SGHNT and YYREEE (reference sequence). V lost 2 bases to trimming and J lost 5 bases, with 7 bases between them. This CDR3 spans 13 amino acids. CDR3 bases: TGTGCCAGCAGCTTTCCCCTAACCGGGGAGCTGTTTTTT. This encodes CASSFPLTGELFF.

This clone was seen many times. This rearrangement joins TRBV14 to TRBJ1-2, with D perhaps matching TRBD1 (6 bases). Trimming removed 1 base from V and 5 bases from J, with 8 bases in between. Germline V lookup: CDR1 SGHDN, CDR2 FVKESK. The CDR3 consists of 13 residues. For the CDR3, the DNA is TGTGCCAGCAGCCAAGGACAGGAGTATGGCTACACCTTC. Amino acids: CASSQGQEYGYTF.

The rearrangement links TRBV4-3 to TRBJ2-1, with D perhaps matching TRBD2 (6 bases). There are 15 residues in the CDR3. Germline CDR1 LGHNA, CDR2 YSLEER. Trimming took off 1 base at V and 3 bases at J, with 10 bases between the two ends. CDR3 loop: CASSQVGTDYNEQFF. The CDR3 nucleotides are TGCGCCAGCAGCCAAGTCGGGACTGACTACAATGAGCAGTTCTTC.

V gene TRBV28 combines with J gene TRBJ1-2, with D tentatively TRBD1 (5 bases). From germline, CDR1 is MDHEN and CDR2 SYDVKM. With 6 bases removed from V and 4 bases from J, the gap between germline ends came to 18 bases. The CDR3 is 15 amino acids. CDR3 DNA: TGTGCCAGCAGACAATCCCTGGGGGGACTCTATGGCTACACCTTC. This codes for CASRQSLGGLYGYTF.

The V call is TRBV5-1, the J call TRBJ1-1; 7 positions agree with TRBD1. V was pared by 7 bases and J by 5 bases, with 11 bases of the junction left unmatched. The CDR3 covers 14 residues. Germline values: CDR1 SGHRS, CDR2 YFSETQ. DNA for the CDR3: TGCGCCAGCTGTAACGACAGGGTAGGGACTGAAGCTTTCTTT. This codes for CASCNDRVGTEAFF.